The sequence of this T cell receptor (beta chain) was determined in a study of regulatory T cells in long-lasting Graves disease. Looking at the study overall: Graves' patients with a new diagnosis had received antithyroid drugs under 3 months.

CDR3 size: 17 residues. The germline V gene has CDR1 MGHRA and CDR2 YSYEKL. The junction had 11 bases not matched to a gene; V was cut back by 4 bases and J by 2 bases. HTBI primers from iRepertoire and Arm-PCR of CDR3 regions yielded the TCR beta libraries. Original handling: About 60 TRBV and 14 TRBJ segments were identified across samples. TCRdb redid the calling of the multiplex PCR reads with MiXCR, one entry per CDR3 protein. These V and J calls are TCRdb output, not the study's own analysis. The sample carries 510,000 or so distinct CDR3 sequences, around 13% recorded once. Time point of the sample: newly diagnosed GD, antithyroid drugs for less than 3 months. Extracted RNA from PBMCs served as the source of the TCR library. Patients came through an endocrinology department, and that department was in Xi'an, China. The same data also went into a second study, on T cells in Graves' hyperthyroidism and ophthalmopathy. This second study notes: RT-PCR in the first round (using the HTBI primer set) targeted the TCR CDR3.

V usage is TRBV4-1 and J usage is TRBJ2-1; the match to TRBD1 covers 7 bases. This sequence was found in a woman younger than 45 with Graves disease. This specimen was peripheral blood mononuclear cells (PBMCs), taken at new diagnosis, from a patient treated with antithyroid drugs. CDR3 in amino acids: CASSRFARGSTYNEQFF. The CDR3 DNA follows: TGCGCCAGCAGCCGGTTCGCCAGGGGGAGCACCTACAATGAGCAGTTCTTC.